Listed here is a single T cell receptor (beta chain). This sample stems from a study of blood T cell repertoires in COVID-19. This table comes from immunoSEQ multiplex PCR, and its TCRdb copy is limited to in-frame clones, with some not included. The profile shows approximately 190,000 clones, 82% of them singletons. Trimming took 8 bases from V and 1 from J, leaving 14 bases between them. This CDR3 is 15 amino acids long. CDR1 MNHEY and CDR2 SVGAGI come from the germline V gene. This receptor was obtained from a woman between 55 and 75 years old with COVID-19, enrolled during active disease. The gene calls are TRBV6-5 and TRBJ2-2; D is perhaps TRBD1 (6 bases). The sequenced material came from peripheral blood. The CDR3 here is CASSQDRVNTGELFF. Written as DNA, the CDR3 is TGTGCCAGCTCCCAGGACAGAGTGAACACCGGGGAGCTGTTTTTT.